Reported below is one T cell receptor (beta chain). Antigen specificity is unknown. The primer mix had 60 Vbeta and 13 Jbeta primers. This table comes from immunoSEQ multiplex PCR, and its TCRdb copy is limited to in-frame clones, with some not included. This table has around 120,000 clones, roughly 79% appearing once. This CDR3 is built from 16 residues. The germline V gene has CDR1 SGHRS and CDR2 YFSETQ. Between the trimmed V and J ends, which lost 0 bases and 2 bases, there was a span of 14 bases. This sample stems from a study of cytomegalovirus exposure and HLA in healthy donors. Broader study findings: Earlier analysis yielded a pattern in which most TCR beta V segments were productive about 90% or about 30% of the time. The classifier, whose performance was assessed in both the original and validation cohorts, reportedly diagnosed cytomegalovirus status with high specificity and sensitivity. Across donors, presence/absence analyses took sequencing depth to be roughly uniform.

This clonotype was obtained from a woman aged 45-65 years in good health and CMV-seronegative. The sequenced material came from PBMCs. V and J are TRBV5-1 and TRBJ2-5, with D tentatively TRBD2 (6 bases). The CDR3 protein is CASSLAGGGLQETQYF. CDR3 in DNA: TGCGCCAGCAGCTTGGCTGGGGGAGGACTACAAGAGACCCAGTACTTC.